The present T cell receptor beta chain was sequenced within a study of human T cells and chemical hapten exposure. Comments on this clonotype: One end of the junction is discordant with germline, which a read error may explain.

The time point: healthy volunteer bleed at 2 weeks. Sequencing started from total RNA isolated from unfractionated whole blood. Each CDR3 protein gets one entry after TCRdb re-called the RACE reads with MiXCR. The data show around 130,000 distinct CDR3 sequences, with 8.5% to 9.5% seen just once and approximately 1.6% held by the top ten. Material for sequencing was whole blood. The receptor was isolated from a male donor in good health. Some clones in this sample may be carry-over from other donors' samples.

The CDR3 region is CASSRPAEHQETQYF. In DNA form, the CDR3 reads TGCGCCAGCAGTCGACCAGCGGAGCACCAAGAGACTCAGTACTTC. The chain recombines TRBV5-1 with TRBJ2-5; maybe TRBD2 (5 bases). Germline values: CDR1 SGHRS, CDR2 YFSETQ. The CDR3 covers 15 residues.